The 3 T cell receptor beta chains reported below all come from one sample, sequenced in a study of CD8 T cells in Susac syndrome. With random hexamers, reverse transcription was performed on about 0.5 to 1 ug of RNA. TCRdb processed the immunoSEQ multiplex PCR reads anew with MiXCR; each CDR3 protein has one entry. The sample lists fewer than 200,000 distinct CDR3 sequences; roughly 92% were seen once. The sequenced material came from CD4+ T cells from PBMCs. These receptors came from a human donor in good health.

The V and J genes are TRBV10-3 and TRBJ1-1; 9 nucleotides line up with TRBD1. This CDR3 spans 14 amino acids. CDR1 is ENHRY and CDR2 is SYGVKD in the germline V gene. V dropped 10 bases and J dropped 1; count of bases not matched to a gene: 7. The CDR3 sequence: CATLTGGPNTEAFF. The CDR3 nucleotides are TGTGCCACCCTGACAGGGGGGCCGAACACTGAAGCTTTCTTT.

This clonotype was found once. This chain links TRBV6-2 or TRBV6-3 with TRBJ2-5; perhaps D is TRBD1 or TRBD2 (5 bases each). Germline V gene data show CDR1 as MNHEY and CDR2 as SVGEGT. The CDR3 covers 13 residues. V was trimmed by 7 bases and J by 7 bases, leaving 16 bases between them. This chain's CDR3 is CASTNRDPGTQYF. The DNA of the CDR3 is TGTGCCAGCACAAACCGGGACCCCGGGACCCAGTACTTC.

The chain recombines TRBV4-3 with TRBJ2-7; D is undetermined. Per the germline V gene, CDR1 is LGHNA and CDR2 is YSLEER. The CDR3 has 15 amino acids. V lost 0 bases, J lost 0 bases, and 9 bases lay in between. The CDR3, as DNA: TGCGCCAGCAGCCAAGATTACCGATTCTCCTACGAGCAGTACGTC. This encodes CASSQDYRFSYEQYV.